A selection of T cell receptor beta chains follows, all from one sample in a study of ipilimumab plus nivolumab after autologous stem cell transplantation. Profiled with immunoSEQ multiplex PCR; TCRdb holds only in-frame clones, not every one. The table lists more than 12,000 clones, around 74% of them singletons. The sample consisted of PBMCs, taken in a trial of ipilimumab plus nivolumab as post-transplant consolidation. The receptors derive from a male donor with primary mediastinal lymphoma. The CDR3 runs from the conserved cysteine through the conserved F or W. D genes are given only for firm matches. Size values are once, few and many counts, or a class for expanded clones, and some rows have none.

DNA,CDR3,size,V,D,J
TGTGCCATCAGTGAGATGCTAGCGGGAGAGCGAGAGACCCAGTACTTC,CAISEMLAGERETQYF,few,TRBV10-3,TRBD2,TRBJ2-5
TGTGCCAGCAGGGGAGAGGGCACCGGGGAGCTGTTTTTT,CASRGEGTGELFF,.,TRBV7-6,.,TRBJ2-2
TGTGCCAGCAGCGTCGCCGTATCGTTCGGGACAGACTCTCAAGAGACCCAGTACTTC,CASSVAVSFGTDSQETQYF,few,TRBV9,TRBD1,TRBJ2-5
TGTGCCAGCAGCTCCGAGGTCTACAATGAGCAGTTCTTC,CASSSEVYNEQFF,.,TRBV11-2,.,TRBJ2-1
TGCGCCAGCAGCTTGGGCCTCGAAGGGCCCTACAATGAGCAGTTCTTC,CASSLGLEGPYNEQFF,few,TRBV5-1,.,TRBJ2-1
TGTGCCAGCTCAACTCGGGACAGGGGAGACACTGAAGCTTTCTTT,CASSTRDRGDTEAFF,few,TRBV18,TRBD1,TRBJ1-1
TGTGCAAGTCGCTTAGTTGGGGGGGACCCCTACGAGCAGTACTTC,CASRLVGGDPYEQYF,.,TRBV12-2,.,TRBJ2-7
TGTGCCAGCAGCCTCGCTAGCTCGTCTAGCGGGAGTGTAGGGTTCTTC,CASSLASSSSGSVGFF,.,TRBV5-4,TRBD2,TRBJ2-1
TGTGCCAGCAGTACCGGGACAGGGAACGAGCAGTACTTC,CASSTGTGNEQYF,.,TRBV6-6,TRBD1,TRBJ2-7
TGTGCCAGCACTACTCCGGGACAGGGCGCCAATGAGCAGTTCTTC,CASTTPGQGANEQFF,.,TRBV7-6,TRBD1,TRBJ2-1
TGTGCCAGCAGTGATGGGGCCACTGAAGCTTTCTTT,CASSDGATEAFF,.,TRBV6-5,.,TRBJ1-1
TGCGCCAGCAGCTGGACCCTAGCGGGAGGATCCTACGAGCAGTACTTC,CASSWTLAGGSYEQYF,once,TRBV5-1,TRBD2,TRBJ2-7
TGCGCCAGCAGCTTGATCGGTCCAGGGAGAGTGAACACTGAAGCTTTCTTT,CASSLIGPGRVNTEAFF,.,TRBV5-1,.,TRBJ1-1
TGTGCCAGCAGCCCTACCGGGCTCTGGGAGACCCAGTACTTC,CASSPTGLWETQYF,.,TRBV7-9,.,TRBJ2-5
TGTGCCAGCAGTTCCGGGGGGGGCCTGAGCATTCAGTACTTC,CASSSGGGLSIQYF,.,TRBV6-6,TRBD2,TRBJ2-4
TGTGCCAGCAGCTTGCTGGGTACGACTGAAGCTTTCTTT,CASSLLGTTEAFF,.,TRBV5-4,.,TRBJ1-1
TGTGCCAGCAGCTGGGGTGGGAATGAGCAGTTCTTC,CASSWGGNEQFF,once,TRBV7-3,.,TRBJ2-1
TGCGCCAGCAGCCCGGGACTAGCGGGAGGGGGAACAGATACGCAGTATTTT,CASSPGLAGGGTDTQYF,.,TRBV5-1,TRBD2,TRBJ2-3
TGTGCCATGCCCAGACTTTGTGGGGGGCTAGAGTACGAGCAGTACTTC,CAMPRLCGGLEYEQYF,.,TRBV10-3,.,TRBJ2-7
TGTGCCAGCAGAGAGAAAGGACTAGCGGGGGACCGCTACAATGAGCAGTTCTTC,CASREKGLAGDRYNEQFF,few,TRBV2,TRBD2,TRBJ2-1
TGTGCCAGCAGTTATGCCTCCCTCCGACAGGGGGCCAACTATGGCTACACCTTC,CASSYASLRQGANYGYTF,.,TRBV28,TRBD1,TRBJ1-2
TGTGCCAGCAGTGACTCGGGACAGGGGGCAGATACGCAGTATTTT,CASSDSGQGADTQYF,once,TRBV6-4,TRBD1,TRBJ2-3
TGTGCCAGCAGTTGGTCGGGTATGACCTACGAGCAGTACTTC,CASSWSGMTYEQYF,.,TRBV6-1,.,TRBJ2-7
TGTGCCAGCACCTCCGGAGAGACCCAGTACTTC,CASTSGETQYF,.,TRBV7-9,.,TRBJ2-5
TGTGCCAGCAGCCTTAATAGGGGGGCCAACGTCCTGACTTTC,CASSLNRGANVLTF,.,TRBV7-6,.,TRBJ2-6
TGTGCCAGCAGCTTAGGAGGGCGTCTAGCGGGAGAAGGCTACGAGCAGTACTTC,CASSLGGRLAGEGYEQYF,.,TRBV2,TRBD2,TRBJ2-7